This record looks at one T cell receptor (beta chain) sequence and its context. What antigen it recognizes has not been identified. Base-call qualities are not available, and no considerably larger clone is one nucleotide away. TCRbeta CDR3 regions were amplified from genomic DNA using the immunoSEQ Assay, a bias-controlled multiplex PCR. The authors' pipeline ran thus. The number of nucleated cells in each sample was estimated from the amplification of reference gene primers within the assay. To quantify the absolute abundance of each unique TCRbeta CDR3 rearrangement, sequence reads were collapsed and filtered. For each sample, productive Simpson clonality was calculated as the square root of Simpson's diversity index over productive rearrangements. The source is immuneACCESS, and TCRdb retained only in-frame sequences with V and J called. Part of the clones is not carried over; for the studies checked, unresolved V genes explain less than half of this, and the remainder is unexplained. The DNA gave D and trimming, while V, J and clone size come from that table. The table for this sample lists 200,000 to 250,000 clones; about four fifths of them were counted only once. Less than 4% of the sample belongs to the ten largest clones.

This specimen belongs to a study of blood T cell repertoires in COVID-19 (dated by TCRdb to the early 2020s). With regard to the full study: Samples covering the acute and convalescent phases of COVID-19 were provided by collaborators in the United States, Italy and Spain. The prospective study material was composed of cDNA or gDNA derived from T cells, B-cell-depleted T cells, or PBMCs. Deeply sampled blood TCRbeta repertoires from subjects exposed to, actively infected with, or recovered from COVID-19 were included in the dataset. The repertoires were made available in a free public database intended to serve as a resource for research on the immune response to SARS-CoV-2. The samples were drawn from the first 160 participants of the ongoing ImmuneRACE study and from under 1,500 subjects provided by 6 global collaborators. Nearly every sample came with metadata listing a de-identified subject ID, COVID-19 status, age in years and sex. HLA class I and class II types, where available, came from metadata supplied by the sample provider rather than from assay-based typing.

Points the paper makes about the study in general: The amount of clinical and demographic metadata varied by source and participant and was provided uncurated.

There are 15 amino acids in the CDR3, from cysteine to phenylalanine inclusive. Only the CDR3 DNA stays, 45 bases, in frame from base 1. For CDR1 and CDR2, the germline V gene lists SNHLY and FYNNEI. V is trimmed back by 4 bases and J by 1 base, and the junction contains 4 bases that no gene match accounts for. Participants in the prospective study were enrolled through a virtual design, were aged roughly 18 to 100 years, and lived in roughly 24 United States geographic areas. In the prospective study, cohorts were assigned on the basis of participant-reported clinical history obtained from a screening survey and a study questionnaire. Exposed participants were defined as having been in contact with someone with a PCR-confirmed or clinician-diagnosed COVID-19 case within 2 weeks of study entry. In the prospective study, mobile phlebotomists collected whole blood, serum and a nasopharyngeal or oropharyngeal swab from each participant. Additional blood draws and questionnaires over an approximately two-month period could optionally be provided by prospective study participants. Before DNA extraction, blood samples from the prospective study were shipped at room temperature or frozen.

Sequencing was performed on PBMCs or T cells enriched from blood (not recorded which). The chain is assembled from TRBV2 and TRBJ1-5, with 7 middle bases fitting TRBD1. The TCR was taken from a woman between 35 and 50 years old who had been exposed to COVID-19. The CDR3 protein: CASSGQGLSNQPQHF. At the DNA level, the sequence is TGTGCCAGCAGTGGACAGGGCTTAAGCAATCAGCCCCAGCATTTT.